This T cell receptor (beta chain) was identified in a study of metastatic and nonmetastatic thyroid tumors. Study results and limitations: The reported finding was significantly higher TCR beta diversity in malignant thyroid tumors relative to benign nodules, in blood and tumor.

Looked up from germline, CDR1 is MDHEN and CDR2 is SYDVKM. The ends were cut back, 5 bases at V and 2 bases at J, with 13 bases in the middle. The CDR3 extends over 15 amino acids. MiXCR was used by TCRdb to re-call the PCR reads. This sample has 6,000 to 6,500 clones, with around 28% found just once. By share, this clone counts as medium-sized. Its antigen is unknown. No treatment of any kind had been given to any patient before thyroid surgery. This sequence was found in a female donor with papillary thyroid cancer or a benign thyroid nodule (not recorded which). Some clones in this sample may be carry-over from other donors' samples. The chain has TRBV28 and TRBJ1-5, with D hard to call. Sample: adjacent normal tissue. CDR3 in amino acids: CASSHLRGGNQPQHF. Written as DNA, the CDR3 is TGTGCCAGCAGTCACCTTCGGGGTGGCAATCAGCCCCAGCATTTT.